Each of the 5 T cell receptor beta chains below was sequenced from the same sample in a study of cytomegalovirus exposure and HLA in healthy donors. It was with 60 Vbeta and 13 Jbeta primers that the PCR ran. The protocol was immunoSEQ multiplex PCR, while the TCRdb copy is restricted to in-frame clones and leaves out a portion. The sample lists around 100,000 clones, over 9% occurring once. The sequencing sample was made of PBMCs. The receptors stem from a man aged 35-49 years in good health and CMV-seropositive.

This clone has more than one count but fewer than ten. V usage is TRBV11-2 and J usage is TRBJ2-1; a possible D gene is TRBD2 (6 bases). Germline V gives CDR1 SGHAT, CDR2 FQNNGV. Trimming pared 2 bases from V and 4 bases from J, leaving 18 bases between. The CDR3 loop spans 17 amino acids. CDR3 DNA sequence: TGTGCCAGCAGCTTAAGGGTTCAACGGGAGAAATACAATGAGCAGTTCTTC. It encodes CASSLRVQREKYNEQFF.

Comment on this clone: Other nucleotide sequences in the sample specify the same CDR3. V is TRBV20-1 and J is TRBJ2-7, with D tentatively TRBD1 (6 bases). This CDR3 has 11 residues. CDR1 and CDR2 from the germline V gene are DFQATT and SNEGSKA (reference sequence). Trimming stripped 2 bases from V and 4 bases from J, with 6 bases between. The CDR3 spells CSARQGYEQYF. Here the CDR3 DNA reads TGCAGTGCTAGACAGGGGTACGAGCAGTACTTC.

This clone was counted a few times. The junction departs from the called germline gene at one end, perhaps through a read error. This sequence joins TRBV5-5 and TRBJ2-3; 9 bases line up with TRBD2. Germline-derived CDR1 and CDR2 are SGHKS and YYEKEE (reference sequence). The CDR3 has 15 residues. DNA for the CDR3: TGTGCCAGCAGTTTGGGACTAGCAGGAACAGATACGCAGTATTTT. Translating it yields CASSLGLAGTDTQYF.

In this sample, this clone turned up a few times. The V call is TRBV2, the J call TRBJ2-7, with a weak D call TRBD1 (6 bases). The length of the CDR3 is 13 residues. Germline values: CDR1 SNHLY, CDR2 FYNNEI. Trimming left V 2 bases short and J 3 bases short, with 8 bases between. The CDR3 coding sequence is TGTGCCAGCAGTGAACAGGGGAACTACGAGCAGTACTTC. It codes for CASSEQGNYEQYF.

The chain links TRBV6-5 to TRBJ2-1; 8 bases are shared with TRBD1. The CDR3 has 15 amino acids. Germline V gene sequence: CDR1 MNHEY, CDR2 SVGAGI. Germline trimming cut 2 bases from V and 8 bases from J; bases unmatched to any gene: 8. The CDR3 is CASSYRPGGFHEQFF. The CDR3 coding sequence is TGTGCCAGCAGTTACCGTCCAGGGGGCTTCCATGAGCAGTTCTTC.